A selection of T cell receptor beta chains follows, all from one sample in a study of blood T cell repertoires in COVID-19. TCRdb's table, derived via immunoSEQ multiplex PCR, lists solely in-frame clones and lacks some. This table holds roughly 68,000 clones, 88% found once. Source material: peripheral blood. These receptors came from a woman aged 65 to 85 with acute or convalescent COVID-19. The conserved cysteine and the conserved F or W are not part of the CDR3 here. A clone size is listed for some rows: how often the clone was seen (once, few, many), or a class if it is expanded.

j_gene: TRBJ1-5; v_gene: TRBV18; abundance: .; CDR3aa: ASSPDRLESQPQH
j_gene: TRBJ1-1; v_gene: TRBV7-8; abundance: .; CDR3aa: ASSLEGQAYTEAF
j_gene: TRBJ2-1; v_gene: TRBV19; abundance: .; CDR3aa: ASSIGVFRNEQF
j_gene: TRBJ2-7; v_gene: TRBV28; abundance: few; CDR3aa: ASRTNRGKPYEQY
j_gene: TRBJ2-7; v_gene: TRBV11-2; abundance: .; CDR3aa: ASSPTSGAVDEQY
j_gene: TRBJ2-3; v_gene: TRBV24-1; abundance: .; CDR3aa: ATSDTGTSSGITQY
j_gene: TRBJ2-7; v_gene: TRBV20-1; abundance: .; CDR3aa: SASPLYKRTYEQY
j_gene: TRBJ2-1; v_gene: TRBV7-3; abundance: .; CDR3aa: ASSPGTSYNEQF
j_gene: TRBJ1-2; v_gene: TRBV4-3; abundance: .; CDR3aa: ASSLGTGHYGYT
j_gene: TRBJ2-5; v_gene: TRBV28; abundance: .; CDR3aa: ASSLRGRLETQY
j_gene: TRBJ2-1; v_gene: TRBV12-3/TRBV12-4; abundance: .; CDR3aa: ASSWGQYNEQF
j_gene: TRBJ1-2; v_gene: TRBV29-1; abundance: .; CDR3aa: SASGQGDYGYT
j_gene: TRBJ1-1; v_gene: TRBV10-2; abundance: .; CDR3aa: ASTRGGEEAF
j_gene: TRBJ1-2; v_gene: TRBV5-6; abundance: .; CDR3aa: ASSLTGGAEGYT
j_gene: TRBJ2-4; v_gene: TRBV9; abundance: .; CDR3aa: ASGRTGRLEDIQY
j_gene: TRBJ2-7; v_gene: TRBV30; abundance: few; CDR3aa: ASKKGGQGNEQY
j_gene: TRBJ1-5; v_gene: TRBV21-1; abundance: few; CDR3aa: ASSLPRGGRQPQH
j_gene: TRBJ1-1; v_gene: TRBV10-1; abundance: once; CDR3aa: ASSERGAGTEAF
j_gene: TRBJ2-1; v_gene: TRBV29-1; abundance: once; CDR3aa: SVEGRTGVYNEQF
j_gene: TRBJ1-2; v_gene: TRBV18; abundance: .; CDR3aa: ASLGTVNYGYT
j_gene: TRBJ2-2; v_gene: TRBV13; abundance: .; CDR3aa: ASSLGTSGTNTGELF
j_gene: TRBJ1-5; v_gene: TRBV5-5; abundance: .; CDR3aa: ASRLWGDNQPQH
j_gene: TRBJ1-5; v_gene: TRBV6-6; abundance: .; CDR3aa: ASSPTGLNQPQH
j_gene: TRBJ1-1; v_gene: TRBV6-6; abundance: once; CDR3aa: ASSYGDTEAF
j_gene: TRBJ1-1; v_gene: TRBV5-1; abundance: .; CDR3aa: ASSSEGPAGAF
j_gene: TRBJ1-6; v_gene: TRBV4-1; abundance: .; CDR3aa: ASSPTNRLGPLH
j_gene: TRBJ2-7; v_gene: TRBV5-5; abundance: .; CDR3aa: ASLLRFPHYEQY
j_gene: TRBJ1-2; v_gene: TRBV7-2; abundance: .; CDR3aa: ASSLRTLQDGYT
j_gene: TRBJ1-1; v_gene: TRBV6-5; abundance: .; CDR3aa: ASTDTGNTEAF
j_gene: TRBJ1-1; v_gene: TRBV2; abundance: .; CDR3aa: ASTLDRMNTEAF
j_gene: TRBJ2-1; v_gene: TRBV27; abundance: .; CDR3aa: ASSLGGSSYNEQF
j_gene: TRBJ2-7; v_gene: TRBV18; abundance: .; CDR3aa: ASSAGQAEQGEQY
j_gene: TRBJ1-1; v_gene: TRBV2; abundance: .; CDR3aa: ASSPMNTEAF
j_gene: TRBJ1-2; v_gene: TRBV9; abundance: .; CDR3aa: ASSVEDSTNYGYT
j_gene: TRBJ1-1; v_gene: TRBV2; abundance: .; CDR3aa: AGGQYTEAF
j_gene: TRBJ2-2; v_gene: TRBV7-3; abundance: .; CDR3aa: ASSPQGAGELF
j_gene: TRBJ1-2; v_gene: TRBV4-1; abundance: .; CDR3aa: ASSHTGQANYGYT
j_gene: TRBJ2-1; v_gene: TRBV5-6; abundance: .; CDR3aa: ASSFVPSGINEQF
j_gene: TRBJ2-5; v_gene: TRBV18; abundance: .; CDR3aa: ASSPLQSGTQY
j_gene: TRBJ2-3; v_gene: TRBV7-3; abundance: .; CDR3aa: ASSFGTGVPSTDTQY
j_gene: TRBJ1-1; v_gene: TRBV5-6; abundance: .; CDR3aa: ASSLKGANRNTEAF
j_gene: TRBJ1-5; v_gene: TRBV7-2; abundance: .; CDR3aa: ASSSGQGYNQPQH
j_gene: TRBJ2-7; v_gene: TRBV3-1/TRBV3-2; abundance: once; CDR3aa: ASSQGASGGLSYEQY
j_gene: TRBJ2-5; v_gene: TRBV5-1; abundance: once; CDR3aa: ASSSLAGAGGQETQY
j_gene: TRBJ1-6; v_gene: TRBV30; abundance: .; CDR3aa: AWSGSQGRQNSPLH
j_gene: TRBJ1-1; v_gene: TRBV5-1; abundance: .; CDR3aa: ASSLGTVNTEAF
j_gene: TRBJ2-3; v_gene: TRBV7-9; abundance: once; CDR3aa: ASSLGSSGGTDTQY
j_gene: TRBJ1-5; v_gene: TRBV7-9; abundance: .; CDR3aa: ASSLMGRGQPQH
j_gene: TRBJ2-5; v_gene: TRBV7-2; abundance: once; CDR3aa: ASSMTSGVTGETQY
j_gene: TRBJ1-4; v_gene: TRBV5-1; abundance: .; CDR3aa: ASSPTGGNEKLF
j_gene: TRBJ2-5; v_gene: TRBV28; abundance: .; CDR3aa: ASFRPRDSQETQY
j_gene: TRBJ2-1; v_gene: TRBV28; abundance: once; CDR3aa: ASRIGQGISDEQF
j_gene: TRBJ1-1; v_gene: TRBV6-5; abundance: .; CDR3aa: ASSQGSITEAF
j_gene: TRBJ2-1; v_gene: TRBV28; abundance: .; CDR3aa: ASILTGRTRGEQF
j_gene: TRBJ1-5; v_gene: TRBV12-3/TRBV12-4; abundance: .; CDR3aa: ASRRSGPQPQH